The clone carrying this T cell receptor beta chain was counted only a few times. The entry originates in a study of blood T cell repertoires in COVID-19. The wider study: COVID-19 samples, acute and convalescent, were from the United States, Italy and Spain.

The CDR3 totals 17 residues. Per germline, CDR1 SGHVS and CDR2 FQNEAQ. V dropped 5 bases and J dropped 1; count of bases not matched to a gene: 4. Enrollment of patients from Seattle took place during active infection, with longitudinal follow-up. Repertoires were generated with immunoSEQ multiplex PCR, while TCRdb's copy carries only in-frame clones and drops some. Here the sample spans 150,000 or so clones, around 83% being singletons. This sequence originates from a woman aged 60 to 75 with COVID-19, enrolled during active disease. The J gene is TRBJ2-2, the V gene TRBV7-8; 13 bases fit TRBD2. Specimen: peripheral blood. The CDR3 nucleotides are TGTGCCAGCAGCCACCGGACTAGCGGGGGGAACACCGGGGAGCTGTTTTTT. Its protein is CASSHRTSGGNTGELFF.